This TCR beta chain was retrieved from a study of T cells and Merkel cell carcinoma outcomes. Notes on the study in general: Repertoire plus T-cell density reportedly predicted Merkel cell carcinoma outcomes.

The data were produced by immunoSEQ multiplex PCR, yet TCRdb's version contains in-frame clones alone and is incomplete. The table has roughly 15,000 clones, roughly 79% seen once; the top ten hold roughly 10%. A remark on this clone: Its antigen is undetermined.

CDR1 is KGHSH and CDR2 is LQKENI in the germline V gene. The CDR3 runs to 13 residues. Trimming removed 4 bases from V and 3 bases from J, with 9 bases in between. This receptor was obtained from a human donor with Merkel cell carcinoma. J is TRBJ2-5 and V is TRBV18; D may be TRBD1 (6 bases). Material for sequencing was tumor tissue from Merkel cell carcinoma. The CDR3 spells CASSQQGKETQYF. The DNA of the CDR3 is TGTGCCAGCTCACAGCAGGGGAAAGAGACCCAGTACTTC. Full variable domain (outside the CDR3, taken from reference TRBV18 and TRBJ2-5): NAGVMQNPRHLVRRRGQEARLRCSPMKGHSHVYWYRQLPEEGLKFMVYLQKENIIDESGMPKERFSAEFPKEGPSILRIQQVVRGDSAAYFCASSQQGKETQYFGPGTRLLVL.